These 26 T cell receptor beta chains share one sample of origin, sequenced in a study of prognosis after radiotherapy for stage I lung cancer. With two-round multiplex PCR, TCR beta CDR3 sequences were amplified from genomic DNA. Primers specific to each TRBV and TRBJ gene were used in first-round PCR. TCRdb reprocessed the multiplex PCR reads via MiXCR and lists one record per CDR3 protein. The data hold 20,000 to 25,000 distinct CDR3 sequences, with roughly 40% observed a single time. Specimen: PBMCs, collected before or after stereotactic body radiation therapy (not recorded which). The receptors shown here come from a donor aged 50 or older with non-small cell lung cancer.

Many counts were recorded for this clonotype. One base away lies a much larger clone, so this may be a sequencing read error. The V and J genes are TRBV28 and TRBJ1-2; 9 bases fit TRBD1. The V gene end was trimmed by 8 bases and the J gene end by 12 bases; junction bases not matched to a gene: 16. The CDR3 sequence is 14 residues long. The germline V gene encodes CDR1 MDHEN and CDR2 SYDVKM. CDR3 region: CASGDRARAAGHTF. The CDR3 coding sequence is TGTGCCAGCGGGGACAGGGCGCGGGCGGCGGGCCACACCTTC.

This chain joins TRBV19 and TRBJ2-3; TRBD2 agrees at 13 bases. This CDR3 has 18 amino acids. CDR1 and CDR2 from the germline V gene are LNHDA and SQIVND (reference sequence). The ends lost 2 bases at V and 3 bases at J; junction bases unmatched: 8. As DNA, the CDR3 is TGTGCCAGTAGTATAAGGTGTAGACTAGCGGGAGGAACAGATACGCAGTATTTT. Its protein product is CASSIRCRLAGGTDTQYF.

This chain uses TRBV19 with TRBJ1-1; D is possibly TRBD1 (5 bases). The CDR3 contains 15 residues. Trimming took off 5 bases at V and 5 bases at J, with 18 bases between the two ends. Germline values: CDR1 LNHDA, CDR2 SQIVND (reference sequence). The CDR3 loop is CASSARQWLRTEAFF. In nucleotides, the CDR3 is TGTGCCAGTAGTGCCCGACAGTGGTTAAGAACTGAAGCTTTCTTT.

This clonotype was detected ten times or more. The V call is TRBV7-9, the J call TRBJ2-7; D is unclear. Germline CDR1 SEHNR, CDR2 FQNEAQ (reference sequence). The CDR3 has 12 amino acids. Trimming removed 5 bases from V and 1 base from J, with 6 bases in between. The CDR3 sequence: CASSIQSYEQYF. The CDR3 DNA follows: TGTGCCAGCAGCATCCAGTCCTACGAGCAGTACTTC.

This clonotype has at least ten counts. The V call is TRBV9, the J call TRBJ2-4, with D possibly being TRBD1 or TRBD2 (5 bases each). This CDR3 has 19 residues. V shed 5 bases and J shed 1 base, with 25 bases lying between them. CDR1 SGDLS and CDR2 YYNGEE come from the germline V gene. The CDR3 loop reads CASRTGRRVFGAAKNIQYF. CDR3 sequence (DNA): TGTGCCAGCAGGACGGGACGGAGAGTCTTTGGCGCGGCCAAAAACATTCAGTACTTC.

This clonotype was observed a few times. A clone one base away is much larger, so this may be a read error. The chain is built from TRBV28 and TRBJ2-5, with 7 positions matching TRBD1. This CDR3 spans 15 amino acids. The germline V gene has CDR1 MDHEN and CDR2 SYDVKM. For the CDR3, the DNA is TGTGCCGGCAGTTTACTCGACAGGGCCGGGGAGACCCAGTACTTC. It codes for CAGSLLDRAGETQYF.

This clonotype has just one count. The CDR3 nucleotides read TGTGCCAGCAGCGCGAGGCCAGGGTCTGGTTCCAACGTCCTGACTTTC. Its protein is CASSARPGSGSNVLTF. The chain has TRBV9 and TRBJ2-6, with TRBD1 as a possible D gene (5 bases). Germline-derived CDR1 and CDR2 are SGDLS and YYNGEE. Trimming stripped 3 bases from V and 8 bases from J, with 18 bases between. The CDR3 sequence is 16 residues long.

This clonotype was seen a few times. A far larger clone is a single base away, which makes a read error likely. This chain joins TRBV6-9 and TRBJ2-5, with 7 bases lining up with TRBD2. CDR3 length: 19 residues. Germline-derived CDR1 and CDR2 are MNHGY and SVAAGI. The V gene end was trimmed by 3 bases and the J gene end by 2 bases; junction bases not matched to a gene: 18. The CDR3 DNA follows: TGTGCCAGCAGTTACACCCCGGGGCGGGCGGGAGCTAAACAAGAGACCCAGTACTTC. Translating it yields CASSYTPGRAGAKQETQYF.

Judged by abundance, this clonotype is medium-sized. The chain joins TRBV20-1 to TRBJ1-2; D uncertain. Germline V gene lookup returns CDR1 DFQATT and CDR2 SNEGSKA (reference sequence). CDR3 length equals 14 residues. V was cut by 2 bases and J by 7 bases, with 17 bases left in between. In nucleotides, the CDR3 is TGCAGTGCTAGAAACTTTGGGAACAGTGGTGGCTACACCTTC. It specifies CSARNFGNSGGYTF.

The chain employs TRBV5-4 and TRBJ2-7, with D perhaps matching TRBD2 (5 bases). This CDR3 is built from 16 residues. V lost 6 bases and J lost 4, with 23 bases in between. Looked up from germline, CDR1 is SGHNT and CDR2 is YYREEE (reference sequence). The CDR3 here is CASKWIHSGAGYEQYF. CDR3 sequence (DNA): TGTGCCAGCAAATGGATTCACAGTGGCGCGGGTTACGAGCAGTACTTC. The variable domain in full, completed from reference TRBV5-4 and TRBJ2-7, reads ETGVTQSPTHLIKTRGQQVTLRCSSQSGHNTVSWYQQALGQGPQFIFQYYREEENGRGNFPPRFSGLQFPNYSSELNVNALELDDSALYLCASKWIHSGAGYEQYFGPGTRLTVT.

The J gene is TRBJ2-1, the V gene TRBV19; 9 nucleotides align to TRBD2. CDR1 and CDR2 from the germline V gene are LNHDA and SQIVND (reference sequence). The CDR3 runs to 18 residues. V shed 6 bases and J 3 bases; nucleotides not matched to a gene: 15. The CDR3 DNA follows: TGTGCCAGTAGAGTATACTCGATAGCGGGAGCCGGCTACAATGAGCAGTTCTTC. As protein: CASRVYSIAGAGYNEQFF.

A note on this clonotype: At one end the junction does not follow the germline gene, possibly because of a read error. This chain connects TRBV5-1 to TRBJ2-6, with 8 bases matching TRBD1. Germline V gene data show CDR1 as SGHRS and CDR2 as YFSETQ. The CDR3 is made up of 19 amino acids. CDR3 protein: CASSLVPGGVSSWANVLTF. In nucleotides, the CDR3 is TGCGCCAGCAGCTTGGTTCCAGGGGGCGTGAGCTCTTGGGCCAACGTCCTGACTTTC.

Within the sample, this clonotype is medium-sized. The V and J genes are TRBV6-5 and TRBJ2-7, with 8 bases aligning to TRBD2. This CDR3 has 16 residues. CDR1 is MNHEY, CDR2 SVGAGI, per germline. The ends lost 6 bases at V and 0 bases at J; junction bases unmatched: 10. The DNA of the CDR3 is TGTGCCAGCAGCCACCTACGGGGGGGAAACTCCTACGAGCAGTACTTC. Translated, it gives CASSHLRGGNSYEQYF.

This clonotype was seen more than once but under ten times. The chain is built from TRBV13 and TRBJ2-2, with 8 positions matching TRBD1. J lost 4 bases, V lost 5 bases, and 12 bases had no gene match. Germline loops: CDR1 PRHDT, CDR2 FYEKMQ (reference sequence). The CDR3 contains 17 residues. This CDR3 is CASSKASGGASTGELFF. As DNA, the CDR3 is TGTGCCAGCAGCAAGGCCTCAGGGGGCGCTAGCACCGGGGAGCTGTTTTTT. The whole variable domain, remainder taken from reference TRBV13 and TRBJ2-2, is AAGVIQSPRHLIKEKRETATLKCYPIPRHDTVYWYQQGPGQDPQFLISFYEKMQSDKGSIPDRFSAQQFSDYHSELNMSSLELGDSALYFCASSKASGGASTGELFFGEGSRLTVL.

This clonotype has at least ten counts. V is TRBV30 and J is TRBJ1-4; 9 bases are a match to TRBD1. J lost 8 bases, V lost 2 bases, and 9 bases had no gene match. The CDR3 consists of 15 residues. The germline V gene encodes CDR1 GTSNPN and CDR2 SVGIG (reference sequence). The CDR3 nucleotides read TGTGCCTGGAGTCAGTACAGGGGGCGGCAGGAAAAACTGTTTTTT. Its translation is CAWSQYRGRQEKLFF.

In the case of this clonotype: Sequence at one end of the junction differs from germline and may be a read error. The gene calls are TRBV18 and TRBJ1-2, with 8 nucleotides matching TRBD1. Germline values: CDR1 KGHSH, CDR2 LQKENI. The CDR3 is 14 amino acids. DNA of the CDR3: TGTGCCAGCTCACCAGACAGGGGTGGGCGCGGCTACGCCTTC. This sequence encodes CASSPDRGGRGYAF.

Note on this clonotype: One end of the junction does not line up with germline, which may come from a read error. The V call is TRBV15, the J call TRBJ2-3; TRBD2 agrees at 8 bases. This CDR3 contains 15 residues. CDR1 and CDR2 from the germline V gene are LNHNV and YYDKDF (reference sequence). The CDR3 is CATGRDRHRGGAQYF. CDR3 bases: TGTGCCACCGGCAGAGATCGACACCGGGGGGGAGCGCAGTATTTT.

The rearrangement uses TRBV6-4 and TRBJ2-2; 9 bases line up with TRBD2. The germline V gene encodes CDR1 MRHNA and CDR2 SNTAGT. V lost 4 bases to trimming and J lost 3 bases; unmatched junction nucleotides: 3. There are 15 residues in the CDR3. The CDR3 nucleotides are TGTGCCAGCAGTGTGGGGACTAGCCACACCGGGGAGCTGTTTTTT. It encodes CASSVGTSHTGELFF.

This chain connects TRBV7-2 to TRBJ1-4; D gene uncertain. Per germline, CDR1 SGHTA and CDR2 FQGNSA. The CDR3 is 19 amino acids. Trimming shortened V by 1 base and J by 5 bases, and 23 bases separated the two germline ends. DNA of the CDR3: TGTGCCAGCAGCTTAGGATCCCCCGAGTTATGGAGTGGGAATGAAAAACTGTTTTTT. Protein sequence: CASSLGSPELWSGNEKLFF.

This clonotype showed up many times. This sequence joins TRBV5-1 and TRBJ2-5; D uncertain. Germline V CDR1 and CDR2: SGHRS, YFSETQ. The CDR3 is made up of 11 amino acids. V was shortened by 2 bases and J by 1 base, with 0 bases between the two germline ends. The CDR3 DNA follows: TGCGCCAGCAGCTTCCAAGAGACCCAGTACTTC. It is translated as CASSFQETQYF.

For this clonotype: The final CDR3 position lacks the conserved phenylalanine or tryptophan, pointing to a likely read error. This sequence joins TRBV28 and TRBJ1-2; a possible D gene is TRBD1 (5 bases). V lost 3 bases, J lost 3 bases, and 14 bases lay in between. Germline V gene sequence: CDR1 MDHEN, CDR2 SYDVKM. The CDR3 has 15 residues. DNA for the CDR3: TGTGCCAGCAGTTTGCCCGGGGCGAACGACTATGGCTACACCTCC. Residues: CASSLPGANDYGYTS.

This clonotype counts as medium-sized. The rearrangement links TRBV27 to TRBJ2-7; no definite D call. The CDR3 totals 13 residues. Trimming shortened V by 6 bases and J by 4 bases, and 13 bases separated the two germline ends. The V gene's germline CDR1 is MNHEY and CDR2 SMNVEV (reference sequence). The CDR3 DNA reads as TGTGCCAGCAGGAAGGCCCTTTGGTACGAGCAGTACTTC. Its protein product is CASRKALWYEQYF.

In this sample, this clonotype turned up many times. V and J are TRBV14 and TRBJ2-5; D is undetermined. The V end was cut by 3 bases, the J end by 0 bases, with 8 bases between. Looked up from germline, CDR1 is SGHDN and CDR2 is FVKESK. The CDR3 covers 14 residues. The CDR3 is CASSQENYQETQYF. In nucleotides, the CDR3 is TGTGCCAGCAGCCAGGAGAACTACCAAGAGACCCAGTACTTC.

By share, this clonotype counts as medium-sized (0.01 to 0.1%). The rearrangement links TRBV28 to TRBJ2-7; D is unresolved. Germline-derived CDR1 and CDR2 are MDHEN and SYDVKM. This CDR3 region has 12 residues. Trimming stripped 5 bases from V and 6 bases from J, with 11 bases between. CDR3: CASSTSGLEQYF. In nucleotides, the CDR3 is TGTGCCAGCAGTACCTCCGGCCTCGAGCAGTACTTC.

By share of the sample, this clonotype is medium-sized (0.01 to 0.1%). CDR3 bases: TGCAGTGCTAGAAAGGGGACTAGCGGGAGCGATAATGAGCAGTTCTTC. Translating gives CSARKGTSGSDNEQFF. V and J are TRBV20-1 and TRBJ2-1, with 14 positions matching TRBD2. CDR3 length equals 16 residues. The ends lost 2 bases at V and 7 bases at J; junction bases unmatched: 7. CDR1 and CDR2 from the germline V gene are DFQATT and SNEGSKA (reference sequence).

Within the sample, this clonotype is medium-sized (0.01 to 0.1%). The V and J genes are TRBV28 and TRBJ2-1; 12 bases fit TRBD2. V shed 2 bases, J shed 4 bases, and the junction held 9 bases outside the gene matches. Germline V CDR1 and CDR2: MDHEN, SYDVKM. The CDR3 has 18 residues. In DNA form, the CDR3 reads TGTGCCAGCAGTTTAGCCCTTCGGACTAGCGGGGTTTACAATGAGCAGTTCTTC. Residues: CASSLALRTSGVYNEQFF.